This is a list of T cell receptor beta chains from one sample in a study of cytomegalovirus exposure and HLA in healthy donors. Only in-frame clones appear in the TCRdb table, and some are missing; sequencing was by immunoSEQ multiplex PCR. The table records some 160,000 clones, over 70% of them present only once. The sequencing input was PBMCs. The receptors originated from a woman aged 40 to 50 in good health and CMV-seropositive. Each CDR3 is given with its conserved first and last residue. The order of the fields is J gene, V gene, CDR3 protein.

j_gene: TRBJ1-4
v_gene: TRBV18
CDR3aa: CASSPFGEKLFF

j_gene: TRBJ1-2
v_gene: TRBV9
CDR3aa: CASSVNPSTGNYGYTF

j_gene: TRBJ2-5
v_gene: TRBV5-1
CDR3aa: CASSPLRLAGNKKETQYF

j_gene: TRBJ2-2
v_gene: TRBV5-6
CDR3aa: CASSLQGPAGELFF

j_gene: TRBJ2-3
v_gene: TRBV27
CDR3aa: CASSEPGLGEPSSTDTQYF

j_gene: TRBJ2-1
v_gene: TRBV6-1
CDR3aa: CASSQTIGQVNEQFF

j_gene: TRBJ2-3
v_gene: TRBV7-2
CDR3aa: CASSKTRGGTDTQYF

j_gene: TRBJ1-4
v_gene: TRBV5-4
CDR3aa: CASTKGGEKLFF

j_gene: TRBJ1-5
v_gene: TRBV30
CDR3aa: CAWSWASDSLNQPQHF

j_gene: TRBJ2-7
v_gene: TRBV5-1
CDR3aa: CASSLVGWSYEQYF

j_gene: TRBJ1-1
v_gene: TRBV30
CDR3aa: CAWSVQNLPHTEAFF

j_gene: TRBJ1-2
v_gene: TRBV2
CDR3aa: CASSDDQGVPGYTF

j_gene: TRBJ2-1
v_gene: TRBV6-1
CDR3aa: CASSSKRGGQGEQFF

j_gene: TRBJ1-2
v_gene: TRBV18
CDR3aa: CASSPDTVYGYTF

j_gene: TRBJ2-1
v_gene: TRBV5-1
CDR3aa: CASSLAVVDRGQQFF

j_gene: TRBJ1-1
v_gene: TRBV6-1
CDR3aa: CASSESWNTEAFF

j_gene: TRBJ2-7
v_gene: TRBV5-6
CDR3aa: CASSLVAAPYEQYF

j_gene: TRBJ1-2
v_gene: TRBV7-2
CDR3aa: CASSLTMTGYGYTF

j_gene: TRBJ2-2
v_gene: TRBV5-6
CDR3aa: CASSLVAEHRGAVF

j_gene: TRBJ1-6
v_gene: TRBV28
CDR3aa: CATQGGSSPLHF

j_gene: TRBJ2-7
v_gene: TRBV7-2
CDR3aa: CASSLASGGSYEQYF

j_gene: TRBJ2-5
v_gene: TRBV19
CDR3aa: CASTPGLAGQETQYF

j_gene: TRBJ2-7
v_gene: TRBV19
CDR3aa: CASSLRGNYEQYF

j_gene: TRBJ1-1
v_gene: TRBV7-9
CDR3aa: CASLSWELRETEAFF

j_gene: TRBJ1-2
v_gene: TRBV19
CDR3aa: CASSPNRESFYGYTF

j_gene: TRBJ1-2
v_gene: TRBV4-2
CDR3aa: CASSHAGTGFIDGYTF

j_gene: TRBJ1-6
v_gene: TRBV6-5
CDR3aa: CASKSGGNNSPLHF

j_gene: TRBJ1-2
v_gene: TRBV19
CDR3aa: CASSQGQGPNYGYTF

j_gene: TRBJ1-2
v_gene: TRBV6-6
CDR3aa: CASSYWTASYGYTF

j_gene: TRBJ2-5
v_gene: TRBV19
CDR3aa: CATADRGTATQYF

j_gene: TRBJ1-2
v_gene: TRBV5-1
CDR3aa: CASSSGTVPYGYTF

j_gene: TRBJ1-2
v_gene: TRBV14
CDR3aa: CASSQPGGRRDYGYTF

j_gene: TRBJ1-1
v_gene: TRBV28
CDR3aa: CASRKQGPSEAFF

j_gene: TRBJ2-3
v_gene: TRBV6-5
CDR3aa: CASSYGLGGTDTQYF

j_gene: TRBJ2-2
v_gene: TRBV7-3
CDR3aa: CASSFGGGAATGELFF

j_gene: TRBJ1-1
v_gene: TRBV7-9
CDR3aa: CASSPSGIDTEAFF

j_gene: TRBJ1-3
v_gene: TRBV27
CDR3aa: CASRSQGGSGNTIYF

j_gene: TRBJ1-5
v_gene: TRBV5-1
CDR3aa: CASSPGSSGSNQPQHF

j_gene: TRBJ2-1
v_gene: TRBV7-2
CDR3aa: CASSLSPYSSYNEQFF

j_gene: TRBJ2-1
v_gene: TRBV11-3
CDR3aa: CASSSRLAGDEQFF

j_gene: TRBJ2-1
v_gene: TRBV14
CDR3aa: CASSQDYRNEQFF

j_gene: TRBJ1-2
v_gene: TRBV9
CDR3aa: CASSVGRGQSYGYTF

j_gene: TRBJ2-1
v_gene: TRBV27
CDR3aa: CASNPGTGSQEQFF

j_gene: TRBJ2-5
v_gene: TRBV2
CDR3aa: CASRRQGAMETQYF

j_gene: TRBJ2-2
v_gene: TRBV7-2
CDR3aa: CASSFLPQGAGELFF

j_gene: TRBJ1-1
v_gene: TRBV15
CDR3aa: CATSRVVGQGRTEAFF